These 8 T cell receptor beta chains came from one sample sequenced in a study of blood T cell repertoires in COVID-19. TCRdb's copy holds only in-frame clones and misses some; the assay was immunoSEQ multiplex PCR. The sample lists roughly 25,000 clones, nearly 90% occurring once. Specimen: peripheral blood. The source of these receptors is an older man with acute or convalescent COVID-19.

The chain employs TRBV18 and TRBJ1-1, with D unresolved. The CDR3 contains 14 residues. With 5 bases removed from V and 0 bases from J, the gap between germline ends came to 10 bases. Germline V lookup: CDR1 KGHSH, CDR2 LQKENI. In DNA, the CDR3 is TGTGCCAGCTCATCGTTCACAGTGAACACTGAAGCTTTCTTT. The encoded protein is CASSSFTVNTEAFF.

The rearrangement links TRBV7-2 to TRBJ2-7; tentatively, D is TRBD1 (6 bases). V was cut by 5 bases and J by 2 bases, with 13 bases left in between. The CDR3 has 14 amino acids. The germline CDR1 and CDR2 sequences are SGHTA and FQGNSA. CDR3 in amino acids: CASSRPEGAYEQYF. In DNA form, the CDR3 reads TGTGCCAGCAGCCGGCCCGAGGGGGCCTACGAGCAGTACTTC.

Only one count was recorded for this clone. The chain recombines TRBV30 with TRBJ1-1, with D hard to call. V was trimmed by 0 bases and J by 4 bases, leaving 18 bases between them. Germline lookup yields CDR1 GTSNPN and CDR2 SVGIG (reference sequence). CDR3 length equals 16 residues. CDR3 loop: CAWSVRSPMVSTEAFF. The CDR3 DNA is TGTGCCTGGAGTGTACGTTCTCCTATGGTGAGCACTGAAGCTTTCTTT.

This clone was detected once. CDR3 sequence reads: CATSDRDTGNEQFF. CDR3 nucleotide sequence: TGTGCCACCAGTGATCGGGACACAGGCAATGAGCAGTTCTTC. The chain couples TRBV24-1 to TRBJ2-1, with D tentatively TRBD1 (6 bases). V was clipped by 3 bases and J by 6 bases, with 11 bases between them. Germline V gives CDR1 KGHDR, CDR2 SFDVKD. The CDR3 is 14 residues long.

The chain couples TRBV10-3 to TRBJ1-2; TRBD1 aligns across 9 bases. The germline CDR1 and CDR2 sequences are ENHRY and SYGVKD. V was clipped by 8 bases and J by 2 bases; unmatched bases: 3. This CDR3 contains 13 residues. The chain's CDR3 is CAIEGQGNYGYTF. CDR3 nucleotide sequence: TGTGCCATCGAGGGACAGGGCAACTATGGCTACACCTTC.

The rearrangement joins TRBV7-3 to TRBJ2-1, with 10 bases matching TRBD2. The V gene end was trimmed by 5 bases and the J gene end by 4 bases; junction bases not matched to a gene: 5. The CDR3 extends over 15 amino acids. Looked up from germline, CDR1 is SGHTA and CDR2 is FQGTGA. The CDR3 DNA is TGTGCCAGCAGCCAGCTAGCGGGAGCTTACAATGAGCAGTTCTTC. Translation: CASSQLAGAYNEQFF.

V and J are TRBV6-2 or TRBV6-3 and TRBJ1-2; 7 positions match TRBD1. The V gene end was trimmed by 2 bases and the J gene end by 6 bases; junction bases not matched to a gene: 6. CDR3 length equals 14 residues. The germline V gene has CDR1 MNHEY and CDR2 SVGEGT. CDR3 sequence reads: CASSYDSGQDGYTF. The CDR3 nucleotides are TGTGCCAGCAGTTACGACTCAGGACAGGATGGCTACACCTTC.

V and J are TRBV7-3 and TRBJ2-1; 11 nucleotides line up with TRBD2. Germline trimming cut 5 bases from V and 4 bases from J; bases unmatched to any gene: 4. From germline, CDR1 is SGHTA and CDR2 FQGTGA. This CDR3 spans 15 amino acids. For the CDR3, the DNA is TGTGCCAGCAGCCCCGTAGCGGGGGGGTACAATGAGCAGTTCTTC. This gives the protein CASSPVAGGYNEQFF. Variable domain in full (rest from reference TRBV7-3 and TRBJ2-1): GAGVSQTPSNKVTEKGKYVELRCDPISGHTALYWYRQSLGQGPEFLIYFQGTGAADDSGLPNDRFFAVRPEGSVSTLKIQRTERGDSAVYLCASSPVAGGYNEQFFGPGTRLTVL.